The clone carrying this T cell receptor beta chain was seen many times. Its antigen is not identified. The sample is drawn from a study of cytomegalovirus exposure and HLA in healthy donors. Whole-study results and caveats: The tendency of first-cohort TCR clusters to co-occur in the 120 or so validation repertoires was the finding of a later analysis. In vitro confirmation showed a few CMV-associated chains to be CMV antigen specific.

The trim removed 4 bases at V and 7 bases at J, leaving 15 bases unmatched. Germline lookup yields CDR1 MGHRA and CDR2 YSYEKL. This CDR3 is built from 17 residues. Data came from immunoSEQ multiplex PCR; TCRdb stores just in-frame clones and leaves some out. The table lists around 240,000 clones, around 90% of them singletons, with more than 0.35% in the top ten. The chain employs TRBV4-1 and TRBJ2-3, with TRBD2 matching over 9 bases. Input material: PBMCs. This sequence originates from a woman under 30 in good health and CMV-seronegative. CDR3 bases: TGCGCCAGCAGCCCGACCCCTGTAGCGGGGGACCTATATACGCAGTATTTT. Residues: CASSPTPVAGDLYTQYF.